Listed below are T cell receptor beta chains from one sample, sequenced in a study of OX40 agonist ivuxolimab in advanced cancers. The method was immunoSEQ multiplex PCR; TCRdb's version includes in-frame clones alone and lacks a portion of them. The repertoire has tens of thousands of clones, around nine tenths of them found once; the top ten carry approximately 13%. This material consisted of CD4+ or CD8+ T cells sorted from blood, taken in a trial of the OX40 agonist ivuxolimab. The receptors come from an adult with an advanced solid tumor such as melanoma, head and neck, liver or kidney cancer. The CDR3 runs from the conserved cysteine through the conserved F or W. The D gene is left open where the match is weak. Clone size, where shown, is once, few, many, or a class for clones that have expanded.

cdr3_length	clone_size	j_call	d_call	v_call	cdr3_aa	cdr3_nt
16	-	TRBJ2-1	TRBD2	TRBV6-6	CASSPGGNYFYNEQFF	TGTGCCAGCAGTCCCGGGGGGAACTATTTTTACAATGAGCAGTTCTTC
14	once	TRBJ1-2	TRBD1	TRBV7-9	CASSLLPGGRGYTF	TGTGCCAGCAGCTTATTGCCAGGGGGCAGGGGCTACACCTTC
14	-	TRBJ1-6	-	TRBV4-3	CASSQDDVRSPLHF	TGCGCCAGCAGCCAAGATGATGTACGTTCACCCCTCCACTTT
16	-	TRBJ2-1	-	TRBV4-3	CASSRHSGGQYNEQFF	TGCGCCAGCAGCCGCCACTCCGGGGGCCAATACAATGAGCAGTTCTTC
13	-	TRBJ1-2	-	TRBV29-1	CSVEDYVGYGYTF	TGCAGCGTTGAAGATTATGTAGGCTATGGCTACACCTTC
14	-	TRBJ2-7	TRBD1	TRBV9	CASSPGQGSHEQYF	TGTGCCAGCAGCCCGGGACAGGGGAGTCACGAGCAGTACTTC
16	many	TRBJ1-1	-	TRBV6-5	CASSYGLQTMNTEAFF	TGTGCCAGCAGTTACGGGTTGCAGACTATGAACACTGAAGCTTTCTTT
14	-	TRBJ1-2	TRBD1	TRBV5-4	CASSLGQVNYGYTF	TGTGCCAGCAGCCTGGGACAGGTAAACTATGGCTACACCTTC
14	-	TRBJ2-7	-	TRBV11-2	CASSFGTDTYEQYF	TGTGCCAGCAGCTTCGGGACTGACACCTACGAGCAGTACTTC
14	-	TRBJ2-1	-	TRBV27	CASSIPSTNNEQFF	TGTGCCAGCAGCATCCCCTCGACTAACAATGAGCAGTTCTTC
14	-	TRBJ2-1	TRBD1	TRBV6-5	CASAPGTGSNEQFF	TGTGCCAGCGCTCCCGGGACAGGGAGTAATGAGCAGTTCTTC
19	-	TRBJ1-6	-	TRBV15	CATSRDRRASSHPNSPLHF	TGTGCCACCAGCAGAGATCGCCGGGCCTCATCCCATCCTAATTCACCCCTCCACTTT
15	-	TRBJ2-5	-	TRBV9	CASSAEGRLQETQYF	TGTGCCAGCAGCGCGGAGGGACGGCTACAAGAGACCCAGTACTTC
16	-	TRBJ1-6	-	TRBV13	CASSLGSSSYNSPLHF	TGTGCCAGCAGCTTAGGGAGCAGCTCCTATAATTCACCCCTCCACTTT
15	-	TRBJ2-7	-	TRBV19	CASAFGSTLTYEQYF	TGTGCCAGCGCCTTTGGGTCCACCTTAACCTACGAGCAGTACTTC
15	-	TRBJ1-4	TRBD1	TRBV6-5	CASSSGGAANEKLFF	TGTGCCAGCAGCTCAGGGGGCGCGGCTAATGAAAAACTGTTTTTT
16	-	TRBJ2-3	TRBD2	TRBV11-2	CASSLLVGGVTDTQYF	TGTGCCAGCAGCCTCCTAGTGGGGGGGGTCACAGATACGCAGTATTTT
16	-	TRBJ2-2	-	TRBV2	CASSEAGSANTGELFF	TGTGCCAGCAGTGAGGCGGGCAGCGCGAACACCGGGGAGCTGTTTTTT
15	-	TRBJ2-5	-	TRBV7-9	CASGINRGFFRTQYF	TGTGCCAGCGGGATCAATCGGGGATTTTTTAGGACCCAGTACTTC
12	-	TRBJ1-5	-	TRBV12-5	CASGLGEAPQHF	TGTGCTAGTGGTTTGGGAGAGGCGCCCCAGCATTTT
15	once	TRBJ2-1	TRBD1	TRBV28	CASSTTGGFDNEQFF	TGTGCCAGCAGTACAACAGGGGGATTCGACAATGAGCAGTTCTTC
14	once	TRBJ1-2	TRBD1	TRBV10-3	CATYWDRGLHGYTF	TGTGCCACTTATTGGGACAGGGGGCTGCATGGCTACACCTTC
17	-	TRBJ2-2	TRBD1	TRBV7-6	CASSLDMGTGIAGELFF	TGTGCCAGCAGCTTGGATATGGGGACAGGGATCGCCGGGGAGCTGTTTTTT
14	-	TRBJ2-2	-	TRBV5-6	CASGEVGVAGELFF	TGTGCCAGCGGTGAAGTAGGGGTCGCCGGGGAGCTGTTTTTT
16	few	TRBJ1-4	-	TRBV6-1	CASSDRDIPEAEKLFF	TGTGCCAGCAGTGACCGGGACATCCCAGAGGCTGAAAAACTGTTTTTT
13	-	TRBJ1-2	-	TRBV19	CASRRRGVYGYTF	TGTGCCAGTAGGCGCAGGGGTGTCTATGGCTACACCTTC
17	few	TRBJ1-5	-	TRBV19	CASSIGAMGGDYQPQHF	TGTGCCAGTAGTATAGGGGCAATGGGAGGGGACTATCAGCCCCAGCATTTT
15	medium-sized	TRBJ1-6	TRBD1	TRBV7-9	CASSARDSYNSPLHF	TGTGCCAGCAGCGCCCGGGACAGTTATAATTCACCCCTCCACTTT
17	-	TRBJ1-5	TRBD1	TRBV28	CATKGTVLRNGNQPQHF	TGTGCCACCAAGGGGACAGTCCTAAGAAATGGCAATCAGCCCCAGCATTTT
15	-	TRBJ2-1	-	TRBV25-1	CASSEKGEGHNEQFF	TGTGCCAGCAGTGAAAAGGGAGAAGGCCACAATGAGCAGTTCTTC
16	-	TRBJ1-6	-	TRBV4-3	CASSQDHRVGNSPLHF	TGCGCCAGCAGCCAAGATCACCGGGTAGGTAATTCACCCCTCCACTTT
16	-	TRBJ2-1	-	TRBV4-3	CASSRSSGSSYNEQFF	TGCGCCAGCAGCCGCTCCTCGGGGAGCTCCTACAATGAGCAGTTCTTC
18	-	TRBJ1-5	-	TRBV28	CASGRGARESDRNQPQHF	TGTGCCAGTGGAAGGGGGGCGCGGGAATCAGATCGGAATCAGCCCCAGCATTTT
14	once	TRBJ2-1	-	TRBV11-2	CASNSETEYNEQFF	TGTGCCAGCAACTCCGAAACAGAGTACAATGAGCAGTTCTTC
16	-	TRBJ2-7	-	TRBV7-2	CASSLVGGRASYEQYF	TGTGCCAGCAGCTTAGTCGGGGGCAGGGCATCCTACGAGCAGTACTTC
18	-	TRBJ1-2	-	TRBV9	CASSVDPERGATNYGYTF	TGTGCCAGCAGCGTAGACCCGGAAAGGGGGGCCACTAACTATGGCTACACCTTC
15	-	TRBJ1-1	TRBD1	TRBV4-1	CASSFLLTGSTEAFF	TGCGCCAGCAGCTTCCTGTTGACAGGGTCGACTGAAGCTTTCTTT
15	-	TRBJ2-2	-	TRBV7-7	CASSSDITNTGELFF	TGTGCCAGCAGCTCGGACATTACGAACACCGGGGAGCTGTTTTTT
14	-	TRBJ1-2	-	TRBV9	CASSVGSGIRGYTF	TGTGCCAGCAGCGTAGGCTCAGGGATACGCGGCTACACCTTC
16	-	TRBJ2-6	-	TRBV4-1	CASSPQGNPGANVLTF	TGCGCCAGCAGCCCGCAGGGAAACCCTGGGGCCAACGTCCTGACTTTC
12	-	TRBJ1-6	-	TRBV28	CASSSAGSPLHF	TGTGCCAGCAGTTCGGCCGGGTCACCCCTCCACTTT
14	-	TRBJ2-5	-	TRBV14	CASSQDWNQETQYF	TGTGCCAGCAGCCAAGATTGGAACCAAGAGACCCAGTACTTC
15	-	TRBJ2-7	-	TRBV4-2	CASSQDAGISYEQYF	TGTGCCAGCAGCCAAGACGCGGGGATCTCCTACGAGCAGTACTTC
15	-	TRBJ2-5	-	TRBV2	CASSEVLGEGETQYF	TGTGCCAGCAGTGAAGTCCTGGGCGAGGGAGAGACCCAGTACTTC